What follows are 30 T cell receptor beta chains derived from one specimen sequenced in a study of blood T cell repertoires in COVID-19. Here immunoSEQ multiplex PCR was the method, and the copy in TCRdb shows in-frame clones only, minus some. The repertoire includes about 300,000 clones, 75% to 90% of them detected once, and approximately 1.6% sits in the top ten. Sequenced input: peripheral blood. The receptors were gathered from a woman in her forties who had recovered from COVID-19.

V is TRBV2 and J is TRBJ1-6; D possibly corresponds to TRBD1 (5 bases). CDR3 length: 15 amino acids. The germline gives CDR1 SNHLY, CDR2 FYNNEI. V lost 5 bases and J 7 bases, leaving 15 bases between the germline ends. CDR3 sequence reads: CASSPTESWNSPLHF. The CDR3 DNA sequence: TGTGCCAGCAGTCCGACAGAGAGTTGGAATTCACCCCTCCACTTT.

In DNA, the CDR3 is TGTGCCAGCAGCCTAACCACCGACAGGGTCCAAGAGACCCAGTACTTC. It codes for CASSLTTDRVQETQYF. The V call is TRBV28, the J call TRBJ2-5; the match to TRBD1 covers 7 bases. The V gene end was trimmed by 6 bases and the J gene end by 1 base; junction bases not matched to a gene: 11. CDR1 and CDR2 from the germline V gene are MDHEN and SYDVKM. This CDR3 region has 16 residues.

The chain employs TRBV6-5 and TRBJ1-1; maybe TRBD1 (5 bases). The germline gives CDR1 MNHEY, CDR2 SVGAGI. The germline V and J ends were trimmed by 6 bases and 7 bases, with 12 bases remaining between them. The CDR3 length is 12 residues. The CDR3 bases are TGTGCCAGCAGCCGAGACAGAGTTGAAGCTTTCTTT. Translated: CASSRDRVEAFF.

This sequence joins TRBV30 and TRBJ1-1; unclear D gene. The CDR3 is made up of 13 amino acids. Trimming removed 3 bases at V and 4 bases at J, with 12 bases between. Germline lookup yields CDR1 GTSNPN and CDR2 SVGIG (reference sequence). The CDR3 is CAWRQLRSTEAFF. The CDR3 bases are TGTGCCTGGAGACAGCTTCGAAGCACTGAAGCTTTCTTT.

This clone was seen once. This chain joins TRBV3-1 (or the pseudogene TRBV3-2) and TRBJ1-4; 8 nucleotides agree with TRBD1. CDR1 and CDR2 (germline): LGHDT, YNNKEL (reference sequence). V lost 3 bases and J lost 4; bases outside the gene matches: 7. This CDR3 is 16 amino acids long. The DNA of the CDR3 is TGTGCCAGCAGCCAGCCCCGGACAGGGAGTAATGAAAAACTGTTTTTT. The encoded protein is CASSQPRTGSNEKLFF.

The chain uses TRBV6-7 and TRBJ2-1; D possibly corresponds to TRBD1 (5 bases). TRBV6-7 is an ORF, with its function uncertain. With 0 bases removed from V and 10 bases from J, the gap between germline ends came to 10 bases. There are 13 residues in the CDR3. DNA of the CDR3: TGTGCCAGCAGTTACTCTAGGGGCCCGGAGCAGTTCTTC. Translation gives CASSYSRGPEQFF.

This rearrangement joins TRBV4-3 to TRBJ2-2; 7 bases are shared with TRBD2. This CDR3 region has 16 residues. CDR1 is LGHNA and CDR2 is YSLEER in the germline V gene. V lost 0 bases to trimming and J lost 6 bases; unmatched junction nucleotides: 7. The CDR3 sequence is CASSQEAAGYSGELFF. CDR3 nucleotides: TGCGCCAGCAGCCAAGAGGCAGCGGGGTACTCCGGGGAGCTGTTTTTT.

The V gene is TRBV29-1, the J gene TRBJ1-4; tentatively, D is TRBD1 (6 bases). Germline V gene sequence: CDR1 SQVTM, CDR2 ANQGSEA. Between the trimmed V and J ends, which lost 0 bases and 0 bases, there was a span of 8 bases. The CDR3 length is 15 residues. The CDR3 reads CSVEDTGSTNEKLFF. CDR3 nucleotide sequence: TGCAGCGTTGAAGATACAGGGTCAACTAATGAAAAACTGTTTTTT.

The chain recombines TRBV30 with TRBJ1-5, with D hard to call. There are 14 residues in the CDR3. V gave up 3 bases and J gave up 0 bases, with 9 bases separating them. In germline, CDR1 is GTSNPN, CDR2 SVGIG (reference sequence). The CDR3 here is CAWSYEVSNQPQHF. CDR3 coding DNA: TGTGCCTGGAGCTATGAGGTTAGCAATCAGCCCCAGCATTTT.

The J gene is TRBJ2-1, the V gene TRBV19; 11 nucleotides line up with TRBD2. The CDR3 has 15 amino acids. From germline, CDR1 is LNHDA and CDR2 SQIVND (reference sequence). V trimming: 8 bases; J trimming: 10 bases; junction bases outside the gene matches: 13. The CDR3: CASLSRLAGKGEQFF. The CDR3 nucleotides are TGTGCCAGTTTGTCCCGACTAGCGGGGAAAGGAGAGCAGTTCTTC.

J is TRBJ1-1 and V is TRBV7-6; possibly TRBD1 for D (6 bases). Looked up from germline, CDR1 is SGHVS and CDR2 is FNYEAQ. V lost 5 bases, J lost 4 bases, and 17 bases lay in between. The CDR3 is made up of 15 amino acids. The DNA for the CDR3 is TGTGCCAGCAGCCCTCGCCCGACAGGCCCCACTGAAGCTTTCTTT. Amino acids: CASSPRPTGPTEAFF.

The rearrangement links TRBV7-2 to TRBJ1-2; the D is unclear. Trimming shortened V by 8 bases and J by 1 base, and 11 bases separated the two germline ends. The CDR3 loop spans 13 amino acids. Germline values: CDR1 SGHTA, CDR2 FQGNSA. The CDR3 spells CASAGGVNYGYTF. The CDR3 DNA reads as TGTGCCAGCGCCGGAGGAGTTAACTATGGCTACACCTTC.

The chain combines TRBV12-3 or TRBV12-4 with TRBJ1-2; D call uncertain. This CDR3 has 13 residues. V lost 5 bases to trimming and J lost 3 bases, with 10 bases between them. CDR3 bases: TGTGCCAGCAGTCCTCGGCGGGACTATGGCTACACCTTC. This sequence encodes CASSPRRDYGYTF.

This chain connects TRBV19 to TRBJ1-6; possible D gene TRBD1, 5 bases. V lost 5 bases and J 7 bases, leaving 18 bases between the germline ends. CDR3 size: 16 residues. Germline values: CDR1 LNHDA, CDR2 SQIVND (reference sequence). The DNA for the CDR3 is TGTGCCAGTAGTCCCGGGGGAGGGGCCGGCAATTCACCCCTCCACTTT. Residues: CASSPGGGAGNSPLHF.

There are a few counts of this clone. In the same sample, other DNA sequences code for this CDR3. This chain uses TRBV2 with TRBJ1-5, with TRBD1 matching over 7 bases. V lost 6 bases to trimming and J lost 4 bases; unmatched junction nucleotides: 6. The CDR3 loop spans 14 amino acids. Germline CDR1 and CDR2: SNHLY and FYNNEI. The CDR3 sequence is CASSPGQPNQPQHF. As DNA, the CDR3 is TGTGCCAGCAGCCCGGGACAGCCGAATCAGCCCCAGCATTTT.

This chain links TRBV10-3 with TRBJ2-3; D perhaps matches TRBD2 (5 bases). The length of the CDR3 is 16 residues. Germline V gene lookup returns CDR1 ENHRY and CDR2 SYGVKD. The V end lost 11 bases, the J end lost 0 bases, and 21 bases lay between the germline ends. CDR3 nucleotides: TGTGCCCCCCTGCCAGCGGAAGGTGCTAGCACAGATACGCAGTATTTT. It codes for CAPLPAEGASTDTQYF.

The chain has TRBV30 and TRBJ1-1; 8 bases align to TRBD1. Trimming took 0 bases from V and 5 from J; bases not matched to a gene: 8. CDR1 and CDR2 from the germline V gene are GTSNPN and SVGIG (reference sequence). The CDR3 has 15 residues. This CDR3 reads CAWSVPDRVGTEAFF. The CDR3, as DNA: TGTGCCTGGAGTGTTCCGGACAGGGTAGGAACTGAAGCTTTCTTT.

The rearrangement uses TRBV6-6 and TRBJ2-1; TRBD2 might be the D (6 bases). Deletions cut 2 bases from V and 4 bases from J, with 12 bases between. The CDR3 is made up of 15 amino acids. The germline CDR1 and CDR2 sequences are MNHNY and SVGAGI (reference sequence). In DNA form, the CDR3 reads TGTGCCAGCAGTTACGTGGGGGGTGGGTACAATGAGCAGTTCTTC. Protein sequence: CASSYVGGGYNEQFF.

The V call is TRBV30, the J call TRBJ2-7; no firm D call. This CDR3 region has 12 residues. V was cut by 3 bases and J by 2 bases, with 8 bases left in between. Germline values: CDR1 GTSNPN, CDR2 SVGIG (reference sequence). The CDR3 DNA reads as TGTGCCTGGAGGAGACAAGCCTACGAGCAGTACTTC. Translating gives CAWRRQAYEQYF.

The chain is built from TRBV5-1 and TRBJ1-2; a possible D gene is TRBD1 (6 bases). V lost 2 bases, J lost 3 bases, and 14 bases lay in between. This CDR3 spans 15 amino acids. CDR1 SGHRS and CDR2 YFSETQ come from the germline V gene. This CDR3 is CASSLQQGGYYGYTF. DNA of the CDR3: TGCGCCAGCAGCTTACAACAGGGTGGCTACTATGGCTACACCTTC.

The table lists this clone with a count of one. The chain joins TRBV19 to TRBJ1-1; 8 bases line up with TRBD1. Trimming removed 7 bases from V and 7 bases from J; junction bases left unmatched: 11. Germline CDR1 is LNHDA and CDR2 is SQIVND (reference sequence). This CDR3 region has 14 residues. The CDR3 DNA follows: TGTGCCAGTATCGACCAGGGGGCTCGGAATGAAGCTTTCTTT. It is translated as CASIDQGARNEAFF.

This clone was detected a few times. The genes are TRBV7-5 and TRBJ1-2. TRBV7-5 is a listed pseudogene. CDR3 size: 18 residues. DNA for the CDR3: TGTGCCAGAAGCGCTATGGACAGTTCGGGGGGTGAGGAAAGCGGCTACACCTTC. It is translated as CARSAMDSSGGEESGYTF.

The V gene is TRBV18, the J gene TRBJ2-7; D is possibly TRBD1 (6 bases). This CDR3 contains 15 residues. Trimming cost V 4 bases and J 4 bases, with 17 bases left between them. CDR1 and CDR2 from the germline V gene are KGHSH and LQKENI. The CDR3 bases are TGTGCCAGCTCACACAGGGCCTCAATGAGTTACGAGCAGTACTTC. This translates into CASSHRASMSYEQYF.

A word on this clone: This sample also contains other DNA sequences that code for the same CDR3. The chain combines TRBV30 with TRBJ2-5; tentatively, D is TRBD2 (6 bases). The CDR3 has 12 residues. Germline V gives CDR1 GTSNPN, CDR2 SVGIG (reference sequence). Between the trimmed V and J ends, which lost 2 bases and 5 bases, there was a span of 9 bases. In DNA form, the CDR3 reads TGTGCCTGGAGTACGCTAGCGGAGACCCAGTACTTC. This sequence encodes CAWSTLAETQYF.

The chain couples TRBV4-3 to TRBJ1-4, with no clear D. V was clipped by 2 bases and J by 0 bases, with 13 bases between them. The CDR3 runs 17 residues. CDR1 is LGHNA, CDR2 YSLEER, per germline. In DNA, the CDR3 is TGCGCCAGCAGCCAATATCAGGCCACTTCAACTAATGAAAAACTGTTTTTT. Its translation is CASSQYQATSTNEKLFF.

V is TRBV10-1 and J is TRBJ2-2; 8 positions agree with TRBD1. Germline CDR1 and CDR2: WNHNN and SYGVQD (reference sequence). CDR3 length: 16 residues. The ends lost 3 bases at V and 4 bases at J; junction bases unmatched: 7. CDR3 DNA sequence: TGCGCCAGCAGTGATCCCAGGGGGCTCCTCACCGGGGAGCTGTTTTTT. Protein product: CASSDPRGLLTGELFF.

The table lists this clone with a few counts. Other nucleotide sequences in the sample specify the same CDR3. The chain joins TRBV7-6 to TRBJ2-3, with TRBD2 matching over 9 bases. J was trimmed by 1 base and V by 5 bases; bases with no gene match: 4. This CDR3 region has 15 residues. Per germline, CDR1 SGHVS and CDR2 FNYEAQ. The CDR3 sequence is CASSARTSGTDTQYF. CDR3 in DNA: TGTGCCAGCAGCGCCAGGACTAGCGGCACAGATACGCAGTATTTT.

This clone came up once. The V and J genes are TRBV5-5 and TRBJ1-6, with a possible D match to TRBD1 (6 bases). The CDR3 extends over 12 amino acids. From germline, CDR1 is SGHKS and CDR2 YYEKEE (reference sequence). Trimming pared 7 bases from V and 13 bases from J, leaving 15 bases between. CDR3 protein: CASSTLQGPLHF. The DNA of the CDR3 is TGTGCCAGCTCTACTCTACAGGGCCCCCTCCACTTT.

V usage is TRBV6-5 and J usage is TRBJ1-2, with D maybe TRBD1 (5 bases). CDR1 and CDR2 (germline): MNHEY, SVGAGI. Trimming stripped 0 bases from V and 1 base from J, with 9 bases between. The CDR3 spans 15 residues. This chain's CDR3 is CASSYSSGINYGYTF. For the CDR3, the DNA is TGTGCCAGCAGTTACTCATCAGGGATTAACTATGGCTACACCTTC.

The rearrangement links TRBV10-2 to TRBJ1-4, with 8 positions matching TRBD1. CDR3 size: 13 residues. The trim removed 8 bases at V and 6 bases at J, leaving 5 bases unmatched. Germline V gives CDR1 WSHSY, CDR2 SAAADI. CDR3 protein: CASLDREHEKLFF. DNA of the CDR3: TGCGCCAGCCTGGACAGGGAGCATGAAAAACTGTTTTTT.